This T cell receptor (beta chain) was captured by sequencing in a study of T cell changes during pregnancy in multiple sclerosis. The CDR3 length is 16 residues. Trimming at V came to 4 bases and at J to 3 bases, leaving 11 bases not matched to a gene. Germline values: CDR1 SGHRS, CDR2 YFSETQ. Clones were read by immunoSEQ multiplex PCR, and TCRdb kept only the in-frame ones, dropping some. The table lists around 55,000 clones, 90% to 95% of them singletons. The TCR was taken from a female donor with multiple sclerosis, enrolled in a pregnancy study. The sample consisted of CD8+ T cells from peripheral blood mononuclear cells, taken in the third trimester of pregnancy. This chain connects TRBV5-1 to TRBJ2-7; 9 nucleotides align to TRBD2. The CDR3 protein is CASSLESTSGNYEQYF. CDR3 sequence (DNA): TGCGCCAGCAGCCTTGAATCGACTAGCGGAAACTACGAGCAGTACTTC.